The 5 T cell receptor beta chains given below trace back to one sample, sequenced in a study of shared clonotypes between healthy human individuals. The data were produced by immunoSEQ multiplex PCR, yet TCRdb's version contains in-frame clones alone and is incomplete. This sample has some 980,000 clones, with over 60% found just once. The sample consisted of memory CD4+ T cells sorted from blood. The subset denotes: CD45RA-negative fraction. These receptors came from a man aged 18-30 years in good health.

DNA for the CDR3: TGTGCCAGCAACCCAGGACTAGCGGGAGTGTATGAGCAGTTCTTC. Encoded protein: CASNPGLAGVYEQFF. This chain links TRBV2 with TRBJ2-1; 13 bases match TRBD2. Trimming removed 7 bases from V and 8 bases from J; junction bases left unmatched: 8. Germline CDR1 is SNHLY and CDR2 is FYNNEI. This CDR3 comprises 15 residues.

The chain links TRBV2 to TRBJ1-5; D remains unclear. Trimming cost V 6 bases and J 6 bases, with 18 bases left between them. Germline CDR1 and CDR2: SNHLY and FYNNEI. The CDR3 is 15 amino acids. The CDR3 region is CASREPGDRSQPQHF. CDR3 nucleotide sequence: TGTGCCAGCAGGGAACCTGGGGATAGGAGTCAGCCCCAGCATTTT.

This clone was seen repeatedly, ten times or more. The rearrangement links TRBV30 to TRBJ1-5, with TRBD1 identical over 9 bases. With V trimmed by 1 base and J by 7 bases, 8 bases remained unmatched. CDR3 length: 15 residues. Per the germline V gene, CDR1 is GTSNPN and CDR2 is SVGIG (reference sequence). CDR3 sequence reads: CAWSARTGERQPQHF. CDR3 bases: TGTGCCTGGAGTGCCCGGACAGGGGAACGACAGCCCCAGCATTTT.

V gene TRBV9 combines with J gene TRBJ2-2; tentatively, D is TRBD1 (5 bases). CDR1 SGDLS and CDR2 YYNGEE come from the germline V gene. This CDR3 comprises 14 residues. V was cut by 3 bases and J by 5 bases, with 11 bases left in between. The CDR3 bases are TGTGCCAGCAGCGCGAAACAGGAGACCGGGGAGCTGTTTTTT. This codes for CASSAKQETGELFF.

This chain joins TRBV6-5 and TRBJ1-2; 12 bases align to TRBD1. This CDR3 is built from 14 residues. Germline CDR1 MNHEY, CDR2 SVGAGI. V lost 9 bases to trimming and J lost 8 bases; unmatched junction nucleotides: 10. The CDR3 reads CASGRGTGGLGYTF. The CDR3 region has the DNA TGTGCCAGTGGTCGCGGGACAGGGGGCTTAGGCTACACCTTC.